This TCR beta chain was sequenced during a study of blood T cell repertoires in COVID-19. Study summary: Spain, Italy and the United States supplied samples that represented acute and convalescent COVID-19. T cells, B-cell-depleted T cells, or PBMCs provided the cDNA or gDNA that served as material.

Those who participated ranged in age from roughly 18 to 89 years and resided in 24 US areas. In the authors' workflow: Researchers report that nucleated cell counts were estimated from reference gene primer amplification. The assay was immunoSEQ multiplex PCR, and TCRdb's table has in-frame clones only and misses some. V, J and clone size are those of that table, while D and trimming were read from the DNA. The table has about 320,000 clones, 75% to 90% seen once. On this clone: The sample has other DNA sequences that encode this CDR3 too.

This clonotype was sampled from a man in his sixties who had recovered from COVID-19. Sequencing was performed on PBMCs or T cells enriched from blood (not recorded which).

The CDR3 DNA follows: TGTGCCAGCAGCGTAGCTCTCAATGAGCAGTTCTTC. Its translation: CASSVALNEQFF. This chain links TRBV9 with TRBJ2-1; D unresolved. With 0 bases removed from V and 6 bases from J, the gap between germline ends came to 4 bases. Germline V gene data show CDR1 as SGDLS and CDR2 as YYNGEE. This CDR3 contains 12 residues.